This is a list of T cell receptor beta chains from one sample in a study. Via MiXCR, TCRdb re-called the 5' RACE reads, giving one row per CDR3 protein. Of about 64,000 distinct CDR3 sequences detected, approximately 23% appear once; the ten largest clones hold approximately 3%. The specimen was memory CD4+ T cells sorted from a lymph node. These TCRs come from a female donor with breast cancer. Both conserved end residues are part of each CDR3. D genes are given only for firm matches. Clone size, where shown, is once, few, many, or a class for clones that have expanded.

>TRBJ2-1|TRBV11-2|-|-
TGTGCCAGCAGCTTAGTGGGTCAGGGTGCGGATGAGCAGTTCTTC
CASSLVGQGADEQFF
>TRBJ2-5|TRBV7-9|-|-
TGTGCCAGCAGCTTACGTTTAGACGGGGAGACCCAGTACTTC
CASSLRLDGETQYF
>TRBJ1-6|TRBV7-9|many|-
TGTGCCAGCAGCTTAAATTCACCCCTCCACTTT
CASSLNSPLHF
>TRBJ2-7|TRBV25-1|once|-
TGTGCCAGCACCCCCTCGGACGGGTCGGAGGAGCAGTACTTC
CASTPSDGSEEQYF
>TRBJ2-3|TRBV20-1|-|-
TGCAGTGCTAGAGATCCGACGGCCGGGGATACGCAGTATTTT
CSARDPTAGDTQYF
>TRBJ2-2|TRBV24-1|few|-
TGTGCCACCAGTGATTCACGGGGGTTTAGCGGGGAGCTGTTTTTT
CATSDSRGFSGELFF
>TRBJ2-7|TRBV12-3/TRBV12-4|few|-
TGTGCCAGCAGCTCATCTTCGGGGCAGAGCTACGAGCAGTACTTC
CASSSSSGQSYEQYF
>TRBJ2-1|TRBV5-1|few|TRBD1
TGCGCCAGCAGTGGACAGGGTATCCAATCGATCAATGAGCAGTTCTTC
CASSGQGIQSINEQFF
>TRBJ1-2|TRBV7-9|-|-
TGTGCCAGCAGCTTCGGGACTAACTATGGCTACACCTTC
CASSFGTNYGYTF
>TRBJ2-3|TRBV5-1|many|-
TGCGCCAGCGGAGACACAGATACGCAGTATTTT
CASGDTDTQYF
>TRBJ1-4|TRBV5-1|-|-
TGCGCCAGCAGCGCCGCAGGACCAACTAATGAAAAACTGTTTTTT
CASSAAGPTNEKLFF
>TRBJ2-1|TRBV5-5|-|-
TGTGCCGGCAGCTTGGACGCCCATCAGTTCTTC
CAGSLDAHQFF
>TRBJ2-1|TRBV29-1|-|-
TGCAGCGCAAGAACTAACGGGAGAACGAATGAGCAGTTCTTC
CSARTNGRTNEQFF
>TRBJ2-3|TRBV7-3|-|-
TGTGCCAGCAGCTTATTTGGGGACACAGATACGCAGTATTTT
CASSLFGDTDTQYF
>TRBJ1-1|TRBV6-5|many|-
TGTGCCAGCAGCCAAAGGTCGGGGAACACTGAAGCTTTCTTT
CASSQRSGNTEAFF
>TRBJ2-7|TRBV7-6|many|-
TGTGCCAGCAGCTCCCCATATATCTACGAGCAGTACTTC
CASSSPYIYEQYF
>TRBJ2-7|TRBV12-3/TRBV12-4|-|-
TGTGCCAGCAGTTCAGCCCCCCGCAGCTACGAGCAGTACTTC
CASSSAPRSYEQYF
>TRBJ2-5|TRBV6-1|few|TRBD1
TGTGCCAGCAAGGAACAGGGGGAAGTCGGAGTGAGAGAGACCCAGTACTTC
CASKEQGEVGVRETQYF
>TRBJ2-3|TRBV6-2/TRBV6-3|-|-
TGTGCCAGCAGCTTAACGGGTCTTCCCTCTAGCACAGATACGCAGTATTTT
CASSLTGLPSSTDTQYF
>TRBJ1-4|TRBV7-6|few|TRBD1
TGTGCCAGCAGCCCTAAGACAGGGGGATTCGAAAAACTGTTTTTT
CASSPKTGGFEKLFF
>TRBJ1-4|TRBV7-9|few|-
TGTGCCAGCAGCTTAGTCGGGACTAATGAAAAACTGTTTTTT
CASSLVGTNEKLFF
>TRBJ2-5|TRBV5-6|-|-
TGTGCCAGCAGCTTGGCCGGGGGACCTGGGAGCCGGACCCAGTACTTC
CASSLAGGPGSRTQYF
>TRBJ2-1|TRBV6-6|-|TRBD2
TGTGCCAGCAGTTACTCGTTGGTAGCGGGAGTGGATGAGCAGTTCTTC
CASSYSLVAGVDEQFF
>TRBJ1-5|TRBV7-6|few|-
TGTGCCAGCAGCTCCGAAGCGGCGGGGGTAAATCAGCCCCAGCATTTT
CASSSEAAGVNQPQHF
>TRBJ2-7|TRBV20-1|few|-
TGCAGTGCTAGTACAGGGTTTAGCAGTTACGAGCAGTACTTC
CSASTGFSSYEQYF
>TRBJ2-6|TRBV5-1|many|-
TGCGCCAGCAGCTTGGGGCAGATCTCTGGGGCCAACGTCCTGACTTTC
CASSLGQISGANVLTF
>TRBJ2-7|TRBV5-1|few|TRBD2
TGCGCCAGCGCTAGCGGGGTCTCCTACGAGCAGTACTTC
CASASGVSYEQYF
>TRBJ2-3|TRBV13|few|-
TGTGCCAGCACCAATCAGGGAGCAGATACGCAGTATTTT
CASTNQGADTQYF
>TRBJ2-5|TRBV20-1|many|-
TGCAGTGTCGTCTCATATCGGGGCTCCCAAGAGACCCAGTACTTC
CSVVSYRGSQETQYF
>TRBJ2-3|TRBV5-1|-|TRBD2
TGCGCCAGCAGGGCCGGGACTACTGGAGATACGCAGTGTTTT
CASRAGTTGDTQCF
>TRBJ2-1|TRBV6-2/TRBV6-3|-|-
TGTGCCAGCAGACGGAGCGGAGGGTTATACAATGAGCAGTTCTTC
CASRRSGGLYNEQFF
>TRBJ2-1|TRBV5-6|few|TRBD2
TGTGCCAGCAGCTTGTACGGGACGGGGGGTGAGCAGTTCTTC
CASSLYGTGGEQFF
>TRBJ2-3|TRBV5-1|many|-
TGCGCCAGCAGCTGGGGGACTTCAGGTCCCGATACGCAGTATTTT
CASSWGTSGPDTQYF
>TRBJ1-1|TRBV7-2|-|-
TGTGCCAGCAGCTATCGCACTGAAGCTTTCTTT
CASSYRTEAFF
>TRBJ1-2|TRBV5-1|-|-
TGCGCCAACAGCCCCTCGAGGCAGGGCAGAAACTCCGTCCATGGCTACACCTTC
CANSPSRQGRNSVHGYTF
>TRBJ2-2|TRBV5-4|many|TRBD2
TGTGCCAGCAGCTTAGACCAGCGGGAGTACGGGGAGCTGTTTTTT
CASSLDQREYGELFF
>TRBJ1-1|TRBV5-5|-|-
TGTGTCAGCAGCTCGGGGGTTGGGGGAGTGAACACTGAAGCTTTCTTT
CVSSSGVGGVNTEAFF
>TRBJ2-3|TRBV9|many|-
TGTGCCAGCAGCGCGGGGCTTCAGGGCACAGATACGCAGTATTTT
CASSAGLQGTDTQYF
>TRBJ2-1|TRBV20-1|few|-
TGCAGTGCTAGTGGGGGATTGGGGGGGCAGAGCTCCTACAATGAGCAGTTCTTC
CSASGGLGGQSSYNEQFF
>TRBJ2-3|TRBV15|many|-
TGTGCCACCAGCAGAACCCCCGCAGATGATTCGTATTTT
CATSRTPADDSYF
>TRBJ2-5|TRBV5-1|-|-
TGCGCCAGCAGCGAACAGGGTGGAGAGACCCAGTACTTC
CASSEQGGETQYF
>TRBJ2-5|TRBV4-1|-|TRBD2
TGCGCCAGCAGCCAAGGGACTAGCGGGAGGAAGAGAGAGACCCAGTACTTC
CASSQGTSGRKRETQYF
>TRBJ2-1|TRBV5-5|few|-
TGTGCCAGCAGCTTTACCTCCCAGAGCTCCTACAATGAGCAGTTCTTC
CASSFTSQSSYNEQFF
>TRBJ2-2|TRBV27|-|-
TGTGCCACCAGTGATTATAAAGGCAAGTTCTCGAACACCGGAAAGCTGTTTTTT
CATSDYKGKFSNTGKLFF
>TRBJ1-2|TRBV7-9|few|-
TGTGCCAGCAGCCGTTCGGGTCAGGGAGGGGACGGCTACACCTTC
CASSRSGQGGDGYTF
>TRBJ1-1|TRBV20-1|many|TRBD1
TGCAGTGCTAGAGTCCACAGGGGGGAGAACACTGAAGCTTTCTTT
CSARVHRGENTEAFF
>TRBJ2-2|TRBV7-9|-|-
TGTGCCAGCAGCAAGGGTCCTCCGGGCACCGGGGAGCTGTTTTTT
CASSKGPPGTGELFF
>TRBJ1-2|TRBV5-1|-|-
TGCGCCAGCAGCTTGGCCGGACAGATCGATGGCTACATCTTC
CASSLAGQIDGYIF
>TRBJ1-1|TRBV12-3/TRBV12-4|-|TRBD1
TGTGCCAGCAGTTACTACGGACAGGGAGGGTCAAAAGCTTTCTTT
CASSYYGQGGSKAFF
>TRBJ2-1|TRBV7-8|-|TRBD2
TGTGCCAGCAGCGTAAGCGGGGGGGTAATTAATGAGCAGTTCTTC
CASSVSGGVINEQFF